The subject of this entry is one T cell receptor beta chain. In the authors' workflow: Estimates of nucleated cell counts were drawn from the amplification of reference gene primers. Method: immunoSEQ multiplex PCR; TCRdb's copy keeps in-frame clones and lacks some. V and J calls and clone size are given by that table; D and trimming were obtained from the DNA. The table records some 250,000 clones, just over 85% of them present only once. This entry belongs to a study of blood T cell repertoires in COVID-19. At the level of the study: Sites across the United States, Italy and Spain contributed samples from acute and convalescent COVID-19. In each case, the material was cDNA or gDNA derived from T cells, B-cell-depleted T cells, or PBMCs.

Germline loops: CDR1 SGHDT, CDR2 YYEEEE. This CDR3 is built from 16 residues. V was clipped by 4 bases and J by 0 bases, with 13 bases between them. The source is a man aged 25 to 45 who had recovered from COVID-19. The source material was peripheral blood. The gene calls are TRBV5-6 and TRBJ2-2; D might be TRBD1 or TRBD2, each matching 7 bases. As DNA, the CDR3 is TGTGCCAGCAGCCTGGGAGGGGGCCCGAACACCGGGGAGCTGTTTTTT. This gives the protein CASSLGGGPNTGELFF.